The 17 T cell receptor beta chains in this list originate from one sample, sequenced in a study of control samples from healthy donors and cancer patients. Data came from immunoSEQ multiplex PCR; TCRdb stores just in-frame clones and leaves some out. In the table there are roughly 74,000 clones, 94% of which are singletons. The sample taken for sequencing was blood. These receptors were taken from a woman between 18 and 30 years old in good health.

The chain is built from TRBV7-6 and TRBJ2-5; no reliable D call. V shed 5 bases and J shed 7 bases, with 14 bases lying between them. The CDR3 is made up of 13 amino acids. Germline assignment: CDR1 SGHVS and CDR2 FNYEAQ. CDR3: CASSLPTQVTQYF. The CDR3, as DNA: TGTGCCAGCAGCCTACCGACGCAGGTGACCCAGTACTTC.

This sequence joins TRBV28 and TRBJ2-5, with D unclear. Trimming stripped 3 bases from V and 7 bases from J, with 15 bases between. The CDR3 is made up of 14 amino acids. Looked up from germline, CDR1 is MDHEN and CDR2 is SYDVKM. The DNA for the CDR3 is TGTGCCAGCAGTTTTGCCCACCCCCCCCGGACCCAGTACTTC. Translating gives CASSFAHPPRTQYF.

The rearrangement links TRBV5-1 to TRBJ1-4; D is uncertain. Per the germline V gene, CDR1 is SGHRS and CDR2 is YFSETQ. V was pared by 4 bases and J by 5 bases, with 15 bases between. The CDR3 has 15 amino acids. Written as DNA, the CDR3 is TGCGCCAGCAGCGACTCGACAACACTCAATGAAAAACTGTTTTTT. Protein: CASSDSTTLNEKLFF. Complete variable domain (other parts from reference TRBV5-1 and TRBJ1-4): KAGVTQTPRYLIKTRGQQVTLSCSPISGHRSVSWYQQTPGQGLQFLFEYFSETQRNKGNFPGRFSGRQFSNSRSEMNVSTLELGDSALYLCASSDSTTLNEKLFFGSGTQLSVL.

This clone was observed once. The gene calls are TRBV5-1 and TRBJ1-1, with D hard to call. CDR3 length: 13 residues. V dropped 0 bases and J dropped 8 bases, with 11 bases sitting between them. Germline V gene sequence: CDR1 SGHRS, CDR2 YFSETQ. CDR3 protein: CASSLEAAEEAFF. CDR3 bases: TGCGCCAGCAGCTTGGAGGCTGCCGAGGAAGCTTTCTTT.

The genes are TRBV7-3 and TRBJ2-2; TRBD2 aligns across 7 bases. Unmatched junction bases numbered 7, after V lost 7 bases and J lost 5 bases. Germline values: CDR1 SGHTA, CDR2 FQGTGA. The CDR3 runs 14 residues. CDR3 coding DNA: TGTGCCAGCACTGATCGGCGGGAGACCGGGGAGCTGTTTTTT. It specifies CASTDRRETGELFF.

This rearrangement joins TRBV5-4 to TRBJ2-7, with 8 positions matching TRBD1. The germline V gene has CDR1 SGHNT and CDR2 YYREEE (reference sequence). The CDR3 is 15 amino acids. Germline trimming cut 4 bases from V and 6 bases from J; bases unmatched to any gene: 12. CDR3 DNA sequence: TGTGCCAGCAGCGCTAAGACAGGGGCGGGATCCGAGCAGTACTTC. Its protein product is CASSAKTGAGSEQYF.

The chain recombines TRBV6-2 or TRBV6-3 with TRBJ2-7, with 9 bases matching TRBD1. Looked up from germline, CDR1 is MNHEY and CDR2 is SVGEGT. CDR3 length: 16 residues. The J segment lost 0 bases and the V segment lost 4 bases, leaving 7 bases of the junction unmatched. The CDR3 loop is CASSFGRQGGSYEQYF. The CDR3 coding sequence is TGTGCCAGCAGTTTCGGAAGACAGGGGGGCTCCTACGAGCAGTACTTC.

The chain links TRBV21-1 to TRBJ1-5; whether TRBD1, the table's D call, matches the DNA was not checked. TRBV21-1 is noted as a pseudogene. This CDR3 comprises 16 residues. The CDR3 loop reads CASSNWHHNSNQPQHF. CDR3 nucleotides: TGTGCCAGCAGCAATTGGCACCATAATAGCAATCAGCCCCAGCATTTT.

The chain is built from TRBV28 and TRBJ2-5; TRBD1 is a possible D gene (7 bases). The V gene lost 6 bases and the J gene lost 2 bases, with 19 bases spanning the gap. Germline lookup yields CDR1 MDHEN and CDR2 SYDVKM. This CDR3 is 16 amino acids long. The DNA of the CDR3 is TGTGCCAGCAGGAAAAACAGGGGAGGCCCACAAGAGACCCAGTACTTC. Translation gives CASRKNRGGPQETQYF.

The V and J genes are TRBV6-5 and TRBJ2-7; possibly TRBD2 for D (5 bases). CDR1 MNHEY and CDR2 SVGAGI come from the germline V gene. V dropped 6 bases and J dropped 4 bases, with 16 bases sitting between them. This CDR3 comprises 14 residues. The DNA of the CDR3 is TGTGCCAGCAGCAGTCTTGTCGGGGAATACGAGCAGTACTTC. Its translation: CASSSLVGEYEQYF.

The V gene is TRBV11-1, the J gene TRBJ2-7, with no clear D. The CDR3 is made up of 14 amino acids. Germline V gene lookup returns CDR1 SGHAT and CDR2 FQDESV (reference sequence). Trimming removed 4 bases at V and 5 bases at J, with 15 bases between. The chain's CDR3 is CASSYRVRSHEQYF. DNA of the CDR3: TGTGCCAGCAGCTATAGGGTTCGCAGCCACGAGCAGTACTTC.

CDR3 region: CASSYSSGGNEKLFF. As DNA, the CDR3 is TGTGCCAGCAGTTACTCTTCCGGAGGGAATGAAAAACTGTTTTTT. This chain uses TRBV6-2 or TRBV6-3 with TRBJ1-4, with D uncertain. From germline, CDR1 is MNHEY and CDR2 SVGEGT. The CDR3 is 15 residues long. V shed 0 bases and J shed 5 bases, with 10 bases lying between them.

CDR3 sequence: CASSFPRGASSEQYF. The CDR3 coding sequence is TGTGCCAGCAGCTTCCCTCGGGGGGCGAGCTCCGAGCAGTACTTC. The V call is TRBV7-2, the J call TRBJ2-7; D is perhaps TRBD2 (7 bases). Germline-derived CDR1 and CDR2 are SGHTA and FQGNSA. V lost 3 bases to trimming and J lost 6 bases, with 18 bases between them. This CDR3 has 15 residues.

The rearrangement links TRBV19 to TRBJ2-1; 11 bases line up with TRBD2. The CDR3 totals 15 residues. The V segment lost 6 bases and the J segment 7 bases; nucleotides outside the gene matches: 8. Germline V gene data show CDR1 as LNHDA and CDR2 as SQIVND (reference sequence). The CDR3 here is CASSQTSGSLNEQFF. The CDR3 DNA reads as TGTGCCAGTAGCCAAACTAGCGGGAGTTTAAATGAGCAGTTCTTC.

The gene calls are TRBV10-1 and TRBJ1-2, with a possible D match to TRBD1 (5 bases). CDR1 and CDR2 from the germline V gene are WNHNN and SYGVQD (reference sequence). The CDR3 extends over 18 amino acids. V lost 2 bases and J lost 1, with 20 bases in between. CDR3: CASSELTTGRRNNYGYTF. CDR3 DNA sequence: TGCGCCAGCAGTGAGCTAACCACGGGGCGCAGGAATAACTATGGCTACACCTTC.

This sequence joins TRBV7-2 and TRBJ2-7, with D possibly TRBD1 on 6 matching bases. The V end was cut by 1 base, the J end by 5 bases, with 15 bases between. The germline V gene has CDR1 SGHTA and CDR2 FQGNSA. CDR3 length equals 15 residues. Here the CDR3 reads CASSLGRGGWDEQYF. The CDR3 DNA sequence: TGTGCCAGCAGCTTAGGCAGGGGTGGTTGGGACGAGCAGTACTTC. The full variable domain, with the rest looked up from reference TRBV7-2 and TRBJ2-7, is GAGVSQSPSNKVTEKGKDVELRCDPISGHTALYWYRQSLGQGLEFLIYFQGNSAPDKSGLPSDRFSAERTGGSVSTLTIQRTQQEDSAVYLCASSLGRGGWDEQYFGPGTRLTVT.

Notes on this clone: The sample holds other DNA sequences that translate to the same CDR3. The chain has TRBV28 and TRBJ1-1; tentatively, D is TRBD1 (6 bases). The germline V gene has CDR1 MDHEN and CDR2 SYDVKM. The CDR3 loop spans 14 amino acids. With 2 bases removed from V and 5 bases from J, the gap between germline ends came to 12 bases. The CDR3 coding sequence is TGTGCCAGCAGTTTAGGGGGGCGGGGAACTGAAGCTTTCTTT. It is translated as CASSLGGRGTEAFF.